The T cell receptor (beta chain) described here comes from a study of CD8 T cells in Susac syndrome. V was cut by 2 bases and J by 6 bases, with 10 bases left in between. Germline loops: CDR1 DFQATT, CDR2 SNEGSKA (reference sequence). This CDR3 contains 12 residues. Random hexamers were used to reverse transcribe an amount of roughly 0.5 to 1 ug RNA. TCRdb redid the calling of the immunoSEQ multiplex PCR reads with MiXCR, one entry per CDR3 protein. The sample holds more than 150,000 distinct CDR3 sequences; about 94% are singletons and the top ten take roughly 0.14%. This chain connects TRBV20-1 to TRBJ1-2; D possibly corresponds to TRBD1 (5 bases). The source material was CD4+ T cells from PBMCs. The receptor comes from a human donor in good health. The CDR3: CSARQGQDGYTF. The CDR3, as DNA: TGCAGTGCTAGACAGGGTCAGGATGGCTACACCTTC.